This T cell receptor beta chain was documented in a study of shared clonotypes between healthy human individuals. Across the study: Donors had three CD4 naive, three CD4 memory, two CD8 naive and one CD8 memory plate apiece. Study-level findings and limits: It was the few donors that limited the genetic and exposure-history diversity represented.

Using 200 ng DNA, tens of thousands of T cell genomes, the sorted-subset replicate PCRs were run. In the authors' workflow: Without quality scores, immunoSEQ junctional reads could not be filtered like full-length reads. Sequencing used immunoSEQ multiplex PCR; TCRdb keeps in-frame clones, though not all of them. D and trimming come from the DNA, and the V and J calls and clone size come from that table. This sample yields 1.5 million to 2.5 million clones, of which about 95% are seen a single time; approximately 1.2% belongs to the top ten. Concerning this clone itself: What it recognizes is unknown.

The CDR3 spans 16 residues. CDR1 and CDR2 (germline): SGDLS, YYNGEE. The V segment lost 0 bases and the J segment 4 bases; nucleotides outside the gene matches: 7. Terminally differentiated effector memory CD45RA+ cells were excluded by CCR7 positive selection of CD45RO-negative cells. The receptor's source is a man aged 18-30 years in good health. The sequencing sample was made of naive CD8+ T cells sorted from blood. This rearrangement joins TRBV9 to TRBJ2-7, with 10 bases lining up with TRBD1. The CDR3 DNA sequence: TGTGCCAGCAGCGTAGCGGGACAGGGGATTTTATACGAGCAGTACTTC. This translates into CASSVAGQGILYEQYF.